This T cell receptor (beta chain) was found in a study of OX40 agonist ivuxolimab in advanced cancers. With V trimmed by 0 bases and J by 11 bases, 4 bases remained unmatched. Per the germline V gene, CDR1 is SGHRS and CDR2 is YFSETQ. CDR3 size: 12 residues. This clone was counted between two and nine times. The method was immunoSEQ multiplex PCR; TCRdb's version includes in-frame clones alone and lacks a portion of them. The top ten clones hold under 0.25% of a sample with about 86,000 clones, about 91% of them seen once. The chain is built from TRBV5-1 and TRBJ2-5; TRBD1 aligns across 7 bases. The sequencing used CD4+ or CD8+ T cells sorted from blood, collected in a trial of the OX40 agonist ivuxolimab. The clonotype was recovered from an adult with an advanced solid tumor such as melanoma, head and neck, liver or kidney cancer. The CDR3: CASSLEWDRQYF. The CDR3 coding sequence is TGCGCCAGCAGCTTGGAATGGGACAGACAGTACTTC.